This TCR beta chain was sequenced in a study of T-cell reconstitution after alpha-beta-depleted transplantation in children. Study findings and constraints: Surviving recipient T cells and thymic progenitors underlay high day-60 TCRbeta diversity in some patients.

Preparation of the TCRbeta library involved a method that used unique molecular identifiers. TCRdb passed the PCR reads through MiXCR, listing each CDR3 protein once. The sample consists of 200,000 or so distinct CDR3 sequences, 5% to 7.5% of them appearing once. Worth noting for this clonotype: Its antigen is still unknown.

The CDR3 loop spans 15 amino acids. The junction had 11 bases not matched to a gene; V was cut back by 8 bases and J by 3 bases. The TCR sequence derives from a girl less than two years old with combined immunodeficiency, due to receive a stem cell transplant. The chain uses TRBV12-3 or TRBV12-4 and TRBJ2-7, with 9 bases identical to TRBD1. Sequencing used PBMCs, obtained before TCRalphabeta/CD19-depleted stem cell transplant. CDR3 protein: CASPLTGQGLYEQYF. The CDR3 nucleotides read TGTGCCAGCCCTCTAACGGGACAGGGTCTCTACGAGCAGTACTTC.